The 17 T cell receptor beta chains below all came from one sample that was sequenced in a study of blood T cell repertoires in COVID-19. Method: immunoSEQ multiplex PCR; TCRdb's copy keeps in-frame clones and lacks some. The table has tens of thousands of clones, roughly 84% seen once. Material for sequencing was peripheral blood. The receptors were gathered from a woman aged 55-69 years with acute or convalescent COVID-19.

This rearrangement joins TRBV5-1 to TRBJ1-1; perhaps TRBD1 as D (5 bases). The length of the CDR3 is 15 residues. Germline V CDR1 and CDR2: SGHRS, YFSETQ. Trimming stripped 0 bases from V and 6 bases from J, with 15 bases between. CDR3 bases: TGCGCCAGCAGCTTGGCCTCCAGAACGGGGGCTGAAGCTTTCTTT. Its protein is CASSLASRTGAEAFF.

This chain connects TRBV5-5 to TRBJ2-1; the match to TRBD1 covers 8 bases. This CDR3 has 15 residues. Germline V CDR1 and CDR2: SGHKS, YYEKEE (reference sequence). V lost 0 bases to trimming and J lost 8 bases; unmatched junction nucleotides: 7. This CDR3 reads CASSLGTGPRDEQFF. CDR3 DNA: TGTGCCAGCAGCTTGGGGACAGGGCCTAGAGATGAGCAGTTCTTC.

This rearrangement joins TRBV3-1 (or the pseudogene TRBV3-2) to TRBJ2-5; D might be TRBD1 (6 bases). Germline CDR1 and CDR2: LGHDT and YNNKEL (reference sequence). The CDR3 runs 14 residues. Trimming took off 2 bases at V and 5 bases at J, with 12 bases between the two ends. CDR3 nucleotide sequence: TGTGCCAGCAGCCAAAACCCAGGGGCCGAGACCCAGTACTTC. Its protein is CASSQNPGAETQYF.

The genes are TRBV5-1 and TRBJ2-5; 16 bases map to TRBD2. Per germline, CDR1 SGHRS and CDR2 YFSETQ. The CDR3 consists of 16 residues. The V and J ends lost 6 bases and 2 bases, in that order; junction bases with no gene match: 4. CDR3 bases: TGCGCCAGCAACTCGGGACTAGCGGGGGGGCAAGAGACCCAGTACTTC. It translates to CASNSGLAGGQETQYF.

This chain uses TRBV6-4 with TRBJ1-2, with D hard to call. This CDR3 contains 14 residues. From germline, CDR1 is MRHNA and CDR2 SNTAGT. Between the trimmed V and J ends, which lost 5 bases and 1 base, there was a span of 11 bases. The CDR3 is CASSPDGNNYGYTF. CDR3 sequence (DNA): TGTGCCAGCAGTCCGGACGGGAATAACTATGGCTACACCTTC.

This clone was picked up one time. The chain is built from TRBV19 and TRBJ1-2, with 9 bases aligning to TRBD1. Per germline, CDR1 LNHDA and CDR2 SQIVND (reference sequence). This CDR3 region has 16 residues. V shed 5 bases, J shed 2 bases, and the junction held 9 bases outside the gene matches. This chain's CDR3 is CASSFLRDRDNYGYTF. Here the CDR3 DNA reads TGTGCCAGTAGTTTCCTCCGGGACAGGGACAACTATGGCTACACCTTC. Using reference TRBV19 and TRBJ1-2 for the parts outside the CDR3, the full variable domain is DGGITQSPKYLFRKEGQNVTLSCEQNLNHDAMYWYRQDPGQGLRLIYYSQIVNDFQKGDIAEGYSVSREKKESFPLTVTSAQKNPTAFYLCASSFLRDRDNYGYTFGSGTRLTVV.

This rearrangement joins TRBV6-5 to TRBJ1-1; 7 bases agree with TRBD1. The germline CDR1 and CDR2 sequences are MNHEY and SVGAGI. The CDR3 length is 15 residues. The V and J ends lost 5 bases and 0 bases, in that order; junction bases with no gene match: 6. The chain's CDR3 is CASSRDRDLNTEAFF. CDR3 nucleotide sequence: TGTGCCAGCAGTCGAGACAGGGACTTGAACACTGAAGCTTTCTTT.

CDR3 bases: TGTGCCAGCAGCCTTTCCGACGAGCAGTACTTC. Amino acids: CASSLSDEQYF. J is TRBJ2-7 and V is TRBV5-6; D is uncertain. Between the trimmed V and J ends, which lost 4 bases and 5 bases, there was a span of 7 bases. From germline, CDR1 is SGHDT and CDR2 YYEEEE. CDR3 size: 11 residues.

The rearrangement uses TRBV15 and TRBJ1-5; no clear D gene. The length of the CDR3 is 13 residues. Trimming removed 0 bases from V and 3 bases from J, with 3 bases in between. Germline CDR1 LNHNV, CDR2 YYDKDF (reference sequence). The chain's CDR3 is CATSRDNNQPQHF. The CDR3 coding sequence is TGTGCCACCAGCAGAGATAACAATCAGCCCCAGCATTTT.

This chain links TRBV6-4 with TRBJ2-2; D possibly corresponds to TRBD2 (5 bases). Germline lookup yields CDR1 MRHNA and CDR2 SNTAGT. The CDR3 totals 16 residues. Trimming took 0 bases from V and 6 from J, leaving 14 bases between them. The CDR3 DNA reads as TGTGCCAGCAGTGACTCTCCAGGAAAGAGGGCCGGGGAGCTGTTTTTT. It translates to CASSDSPGKRAGELFF.

This clone came up once. The rearrangement joins TRBV4-1 to TRBJ1-1; 8 bases are a match to TRBD1. Trimming cost V 1 base and J 5 bases; bases outside gene matches: 6. The CDR3 totals 15 residues. Per germline, CDR1 MGHRA and CDR2 YSYEKL. In nucleotides, the CDR3 is TGCGCCAGCAGCCAAGTTCAGGGGGCGGCTACTGAAGCTTTCTTT. Translating gives CASSQVQGAATEAFF.

The CDR3 loop reads CASSLTGQPWDEQYF. CDR3 DNA sequence: TGCGCCAGCAGCTTGACGGGACAGCCGTGGGACGAGCAGTACTTC. The chain couples TRBV5-1 to TRBJ2-7; 7 bases match TRBD1. The CDR3 extends over 15 amino acids. From germline, CDR1 is SGHRS and CDR2 YFSETQ. Trimming took 1 base from V and 5 from J; bases not matched to a gene: 9.

The genes are TRBV15 and TRBJ1-2; D uncertain. From germline, CDR1 is LNHNV and CDR2 YYDKDF (reference sequence). The V end lost 1 base, the J end lost 4 bases, and 19 bases lay between the germline ends. CDR3 length equals 17 residues. The CDR3 reads CATSRGNTGETSYGYTF. Here the CDR3 DNA reads TGTGCCACCAGCAGAGGCAATACCGGAGAGACTAGCTATGGCTACACCTTC.

Remarks on this clone: Germline is not matched at one junction end, which may reflect a read error. The V gene is TRBV6-5, the J gene TRBJ2-7, with 8 nucleotides matching TRBD1. The CDR3 runs 14 residues. The germline gives CDR1 MNHEY, CDR2 SVGAGI. CDR3 residues: CATSFTGQVYEQYF. For the CDR3, the DNA is TGTGCCACCAGTTTTACGGGACAGGTCTACGAGCAGTACTTC.

This clone appeared once. J is TRBJ2-2 and V is TRBV6-5; D possibly corresponds to TRBD2 (6 bases). V was clipped by 0 bases and J by 1 base, with 9 bases between them. The CDR3 extends over 16 amino acids. CDR1 and CDR2 (germline): MNHEY, SVGAGI. CDR3: CASSYSRRVNTGELFF. For the CDR3, the DNA is TGTGCCAGCAGTTACTCCAGGAGGGTGAACACCGGGGAGCTGTTTTTT.

CDR3 in DNA: TGTGCCAGCAGCTTGGTAGGGAGGGATGGCTACACCTTC. Translation: CASSLVGRDGYTF. This chain connects TRBV5-4 to TRBJ1-2; no clear D gene. Trimming took 0 bases from V and 6 from J, leaving 9 bases between them. CDR3 length equals 13 residues. From germline, CDR1 is SGHNT and CDR2 YYREEE (reference sequence).

The chain recombines TRBV19 with TRBJ2-7; 9 bases map to TRBD1. Per germline, CDR1 LNHDA and CDR2 SQIVND (reference sequence). Losses at the gene ends were 7 bases for V and 2 bases for J; bases not matched to a gene: 9. The CDR3 contains 15 residues. CDR3: CASNRGQGFTYEQYF. The CDR3 DNA sequence: TGTGCCAGTAACCGGGGACAGGGATTTACCTACGAGCAGTACTTC. The full variable domain, its missing parts supplied by reference TRBV19 and TRBJ2-7, is DGGITQSPKYLFRKEGQNVTLSCEQNLNHDAMYWYRQDPGQGLRLIYYSQIVNDFQKGDIAEGYSVSREKKESFPLTVTSAQKNPTAFYLCASNRGQGFTYEQYFGPGTRLTVT.